Listed here is a single TCR beta chain. Its antigen is currently unknown. The entry originates in a study of cytomegalovirus exposure and HLA in healthy donors. Study results and limitations: The authors later found HLA-associated TCR beta chains more clonally expanded than equally common others. A later analysis revealed that TCR association rates differed between HLA loci, peaking at DRB1 and bottoming out at HLA-C. Most sequenced TCRs were rare (though some public TCRs occurred in many donors).

The study ran its PCR with 60 Vbeta and 13 Jbeta primers. Here immunoSEQ multiplex PCR was the method, and the copy in TCRdb shows in-frame clones only, minus some. The table has about 190,000 clones, around 80% seen once. Sequencing was carried out using PBMCs. The clonotype comes from a man aged 18 to 29 in good health and CMV-seronegative.

The CDR3 region is CASSLKGAGVGYTF. CDR3 DNA: TGTGCCAGCAGCTTGAAAGGCGCAGGGGTGGGCTACACCTTC. J is TRBJ1-2 and V is TRBV5-6, with a tentative D call TRBD1 (6 bases). The CDR3 is 14 amino acids. With 1 base removed from V and 8 bases from J, the gap between germline ends came to 15 bases. CDR1 is SGHDT, CDR2 YYEEEE, per germline. Supplemented by reference TRBV5-6 and TRBJ1-2, the full variable domain reads DAGVTQSPTHLIKTRGQQVTLRCSPKSGHDTVSWYQQALGQGPQFIFQYYEEEERQRGNFPDRFSGHQFPNYSSELNVNALLLGDSALYLCASSLKGAGVGYTFGSGTRLTVV.